The entry that follows covers one T cell receptor beta chain sequence. The antigen remains undetermined. The source of the sample is a study of vaccination and CD4 T cells after COVID-19. An Oncomine TCR Beta short-read assay was used to sequence the DNA from cultured CD4+ T cells. From the PCR reads, TCRdb called clonotypes with MiXCR, one entry per CDR3 protein. This sample has over 9,500 distinct CDR3 sequences, with about 28% found just once. Treatment in this sample: approximately nine-day PBMC culture with coronavirus spike peptide pools or control peptides (ViraFEST assay). The CDR3 length is 11 residues. In germline, CDR1 is DFQATT, CDR2 SNEGSKA (reference sequence). The V and J ends lost 3 bases and 8 bases respectively, with 10 bases between them.

The clonotype was recovered from a human donor with COVID-19. The chain uses TRBV20-1 and TRBJ1-2, with D hard to call. What was sequenced was cultured CD4+ T cells from blood. As DNA, the CDR3 is TGCAGTGCTAGGTCCATAGGAGGCTACACCTTC. Its protein product is CSARSIGGYTF.